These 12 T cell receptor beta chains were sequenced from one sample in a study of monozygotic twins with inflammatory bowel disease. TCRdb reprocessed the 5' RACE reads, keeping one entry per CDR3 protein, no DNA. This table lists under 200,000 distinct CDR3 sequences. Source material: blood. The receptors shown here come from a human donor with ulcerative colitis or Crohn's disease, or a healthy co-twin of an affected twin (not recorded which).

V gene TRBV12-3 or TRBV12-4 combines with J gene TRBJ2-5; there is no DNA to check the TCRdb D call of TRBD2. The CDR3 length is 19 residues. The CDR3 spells CASSKRHETSGSRKETQYF.

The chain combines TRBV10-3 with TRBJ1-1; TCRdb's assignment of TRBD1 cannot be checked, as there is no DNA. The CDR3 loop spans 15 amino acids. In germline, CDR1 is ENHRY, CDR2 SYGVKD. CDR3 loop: CAITGERMSVTEAFF.

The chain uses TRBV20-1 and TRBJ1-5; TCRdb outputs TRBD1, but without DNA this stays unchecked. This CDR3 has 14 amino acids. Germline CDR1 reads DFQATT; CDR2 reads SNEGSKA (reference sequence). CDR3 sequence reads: CSAELRGSNQPQHF.

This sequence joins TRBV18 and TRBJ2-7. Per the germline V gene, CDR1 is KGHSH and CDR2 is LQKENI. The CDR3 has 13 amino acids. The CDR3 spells CASSPDRSYEQYF.

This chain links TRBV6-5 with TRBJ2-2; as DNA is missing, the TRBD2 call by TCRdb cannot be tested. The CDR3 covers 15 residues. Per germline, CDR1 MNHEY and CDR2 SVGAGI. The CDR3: CASSYSNGGNGELFF.

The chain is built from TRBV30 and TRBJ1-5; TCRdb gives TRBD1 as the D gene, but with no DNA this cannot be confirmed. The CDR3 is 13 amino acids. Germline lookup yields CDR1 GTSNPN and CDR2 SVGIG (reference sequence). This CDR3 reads CAWNPGYGQPQHF.

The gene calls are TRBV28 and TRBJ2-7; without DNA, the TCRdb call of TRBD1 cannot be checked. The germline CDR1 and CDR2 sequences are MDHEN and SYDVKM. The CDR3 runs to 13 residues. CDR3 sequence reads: CASSGTASYEQYF.

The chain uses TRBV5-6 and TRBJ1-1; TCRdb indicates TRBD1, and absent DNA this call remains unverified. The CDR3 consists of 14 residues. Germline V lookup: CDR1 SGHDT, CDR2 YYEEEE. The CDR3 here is CASSLDTGGTEAFF. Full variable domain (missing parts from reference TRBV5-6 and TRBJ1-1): DAGVTQSPTHLIKTRGQQVTLRCSPKSGHDTVSWYQQALGQGPQFIFQYYEEEERQRGNFPDRFSGHQFPNYSSELNVNALLLGDSALYLCASSLDTGGTEAFFGQGTRLTVV.

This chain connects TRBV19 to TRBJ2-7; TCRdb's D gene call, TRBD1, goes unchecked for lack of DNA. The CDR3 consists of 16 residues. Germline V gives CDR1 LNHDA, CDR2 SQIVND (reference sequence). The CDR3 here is CASSTLGTGVEYEQYF. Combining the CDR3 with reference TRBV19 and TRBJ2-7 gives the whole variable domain DGGITQSPKYLFRKEGQNVTLSCEQNLNHDAMYWYRQDPGQGLRLIYYSQIVNDFQKGDIAEGYSVSREKKESFPLTVTSAQKNPTAFYLCASSTLGTGVEYEQYFGPGTRLTVT.

CDR3 amino acids: CSVEVTRQAGTQYF. The rearrangement links TRBV29-1 to TRBJ2-5; lacking DNA, the TRBD1 call made by TCRdb goes unchecked. The germline V gene encodes CDR1 SQVTM and CDR2 ANQGSEA. This CDR3 contains 14 residues.

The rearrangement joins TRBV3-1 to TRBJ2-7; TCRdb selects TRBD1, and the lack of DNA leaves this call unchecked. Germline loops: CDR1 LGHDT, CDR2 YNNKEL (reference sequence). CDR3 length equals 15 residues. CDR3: CASSESLTGAYEQYF.

This CDR3 reads CASIGRDYGYTF. The chain links TRBV27 to TRBJ1-2. This CDR3 region has 12 residues. The germline CDR1 and CDR2 sequences are MNHEY and SMNVEV (reference sequence).